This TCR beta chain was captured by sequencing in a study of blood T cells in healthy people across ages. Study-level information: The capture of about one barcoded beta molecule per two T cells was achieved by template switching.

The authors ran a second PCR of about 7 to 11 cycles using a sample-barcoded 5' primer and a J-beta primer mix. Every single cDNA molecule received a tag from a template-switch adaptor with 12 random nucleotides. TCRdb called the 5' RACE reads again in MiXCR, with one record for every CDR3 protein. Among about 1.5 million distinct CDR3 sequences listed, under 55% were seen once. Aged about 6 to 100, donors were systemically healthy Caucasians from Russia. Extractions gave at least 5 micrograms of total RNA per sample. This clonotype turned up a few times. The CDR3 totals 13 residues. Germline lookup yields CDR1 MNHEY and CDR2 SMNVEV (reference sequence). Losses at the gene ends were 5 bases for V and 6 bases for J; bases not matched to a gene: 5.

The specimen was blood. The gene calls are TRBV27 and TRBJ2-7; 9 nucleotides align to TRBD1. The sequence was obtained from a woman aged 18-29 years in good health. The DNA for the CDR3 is TGTGCCAGCAGTAAACAGGGGGCGGCCGAGCAGTACTTC. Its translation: CASSKQGAAEQYF.